This T cell receptor (beta chain) appears in the sequencing data of a study of blood T cell repertoires in COVID-19. Overall study: COVID-19 samples, acute and convalescent, were from the United States, Italy and Spain.

CDR3 length equals 15 residues. CDR1 is MGHRA, CDR2 YSYEKL, per germline. The V end was cut by 1 base, the J end by 6 bases, with 12 bases between. The sample holds one count of this clone. Profiling relied on immunoSEQ multiplex PCR, and the TCRdb table lists in-frame clones only, not all of them. Of roughly 230,000 clones in the sample, roughly 87% were seen once. This sequence was found in a woman in her 40s who had recovered from COVID-19. V usage is TRBV4-1 and J usage is TRBJ1-4; D not certain. The sample consisted of peripheral blood. CDR3 protein: CASSQGEDWDEKLFF. The CDR3 nucleotides are TGCGCCAGCAGCCAAGGCGAGGATTGGGATGAAAAACTGTTTTTT.